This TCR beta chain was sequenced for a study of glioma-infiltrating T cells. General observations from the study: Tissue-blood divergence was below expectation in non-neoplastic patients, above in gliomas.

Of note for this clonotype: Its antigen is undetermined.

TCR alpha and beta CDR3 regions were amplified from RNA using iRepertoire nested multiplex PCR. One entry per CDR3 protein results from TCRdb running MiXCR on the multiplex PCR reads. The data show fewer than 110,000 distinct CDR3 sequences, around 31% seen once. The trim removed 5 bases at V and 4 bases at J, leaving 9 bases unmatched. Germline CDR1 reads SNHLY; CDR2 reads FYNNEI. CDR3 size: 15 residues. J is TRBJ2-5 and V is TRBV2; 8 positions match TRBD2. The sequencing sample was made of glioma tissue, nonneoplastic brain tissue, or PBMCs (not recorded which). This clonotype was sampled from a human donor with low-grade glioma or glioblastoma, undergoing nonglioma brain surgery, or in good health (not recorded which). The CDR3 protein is CASSKGGLGAETQYF. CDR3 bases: TGTGCCAGCAGTAAGGGGGGACTAGGGGCAGAGACCCAGTACTTC.